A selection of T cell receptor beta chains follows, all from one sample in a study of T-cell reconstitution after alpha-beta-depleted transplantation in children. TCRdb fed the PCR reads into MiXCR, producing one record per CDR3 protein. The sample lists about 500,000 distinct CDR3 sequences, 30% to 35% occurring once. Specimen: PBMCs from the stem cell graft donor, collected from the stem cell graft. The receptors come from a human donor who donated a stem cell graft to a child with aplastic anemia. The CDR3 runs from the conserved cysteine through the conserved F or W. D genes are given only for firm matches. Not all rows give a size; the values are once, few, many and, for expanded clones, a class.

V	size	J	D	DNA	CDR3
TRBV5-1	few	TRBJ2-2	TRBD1	TGCGCCAGCAGCTACTCGGCAGGGGGAACCGGGGAGCTGTTTTTT	CASSYSAGGTGELFF
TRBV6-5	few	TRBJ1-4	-	TGTGCCAGCAGTTCCCATGAAAAACTGTTTTTT	CASSSHEKLFF
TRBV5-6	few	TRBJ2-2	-	TGTGCCAGCACAAGAGGGCTGACCAACACCGGGGAGCTGTTTTTT	CASTRGLTNTGELFF
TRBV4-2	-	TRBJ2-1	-	TGTGCCAGCAGCCAAGATATGGGGGGGGCTCCGGCGAATGAGCAGTTCTTC	CASSQDMGGAPANEQFF
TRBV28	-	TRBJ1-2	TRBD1	TGTGCCAGCACCCCTGTGGGGACAGGGAACTATGGCTACACCTTC	CASTPVGTGNYGYTF
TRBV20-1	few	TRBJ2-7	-	TGCAGTGCTAGAGAGGACTATGGGGGATCTGCCTACGAGCAGTACTTC	CSAREDYGGSAYEQYF
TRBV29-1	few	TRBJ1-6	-	TGCAGCGCTGGGGACGAAATCCTCCACTTT	CSAGDEILHF
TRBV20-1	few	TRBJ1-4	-	TGCAGTGCTAGAGTCTATCGCGGAACTAATGAAAAACTGTTTTTT	CSARVYRGTNEKLFF
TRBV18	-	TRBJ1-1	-	TGTGCCAGCTCACTAGCGGGGGCCGCAGCTTTCTTT	CASSLAGAAAFF
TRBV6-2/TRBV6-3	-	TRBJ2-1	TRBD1	TGTGCCAGCAGTCACCGGGACAGGGAAAGCGATGAGCAGTTCTTC	CASSHRDRESDEQFF
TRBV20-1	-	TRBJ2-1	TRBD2	TGCAGTGCTAGAGCTCCTGGGGCTAGCGGGTACTCGAGCTCCTACAATGAGCAGTTCTTC	CSARAPGASGYSSSYNEQFF
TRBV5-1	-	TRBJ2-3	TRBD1	TGCGCCAGCAGCGCCGGGACAGGGGGTGCAGATACGCAGTATTTT	CASSAGTGGADTQYF
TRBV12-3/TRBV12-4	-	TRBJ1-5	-	TGTGCCAGCACCGACACAGGGTTCAATCAGCCCCAGCATTTT	CASTDTGFNQPQHF
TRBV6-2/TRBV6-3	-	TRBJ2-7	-	TGTGCCAGCAGTTATACCGGGACGAACCTCTACGAGCAGTACTTC	CASSYTGTNLYEQYF
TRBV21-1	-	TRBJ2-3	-	TGTGCCAGCAGCAAAGAGGGCGAGGGGGCCTCAGATACGCAGTATTTT	CASSKEGEGASDTQYF
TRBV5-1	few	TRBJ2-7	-	TGCGCCAGCAGCTTGATGGGGGGCGGCGAGCAGTACTTC	CASSLMGGGEQYF
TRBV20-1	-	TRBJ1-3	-	TGCAGTGCATGGGCTAGGGAGATCTCTGGAAACACCATATATTTT	CSAWAREISGNTIYF
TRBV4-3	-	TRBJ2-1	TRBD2	TGCGCCAGCAGCCAAGATACTAGCGGGAGTGAGCAGTTCTTC	CASSQDTSGSEQFF
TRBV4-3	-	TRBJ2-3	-	TGCGCCAGCAGCCAAGAGGAGAGCTACACAGATACGCAGTATTTT	CASSQEESYTDTQYF
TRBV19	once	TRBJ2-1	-	TGTGCCAGTAGTATCCTACAGAACAATGAGCAGTTCTTC	CASSILQNNEQFF
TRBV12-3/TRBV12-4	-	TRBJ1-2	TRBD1	TGTGCCAGCCGTACAGGGGGCGGAGGCTACACCTTC	CASRTGGGGYTF
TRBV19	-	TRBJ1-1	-	TGTGCCAGTAGGACGGGAGGGGTGGGGAGCGAAGCTTTCTTT	CASRTGGVGSEAFF
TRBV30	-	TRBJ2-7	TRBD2	TGTGCCTGGAGCGGAGGACTAGCGGGTTCTAACGAGCAGTACTTC	CAWSGGLAGSNEQYF
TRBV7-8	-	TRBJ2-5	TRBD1	TGTGCCAGCAGCTTAGCGCAGGGGGCAAAGACCCAGTACTTC	CASSLAQGAKTQYF